This T cell receptor beta chain was observed in a study of response to subunit inactivated influenza vaccine. TCRdb fed the RT-PCR reads into MiXCR, producing one record per CDR3 protein. The top ten clones hold 11% of a sample with about 570,000 distinct CDR3 sequences, about 11% of them seen once. Germline values: CDR1 SNHLY, CDR2 FYNNEI. V dropped 6 bases and J dropped 2 bases, with 10 bases sitting between them. The CDR3 covers 13 residues. This clonotype has a handful of counts. These data were also reused for a study on T cells expressing NK-cell markers. That source notes: What made the TCR beta cDNA was 5'RACE template switching with UMIs.

The sample here was PBMCs from blood, taken on the day of vaccination. The genes are TRBV2 and TRBJ2-5; D unclear. The clonotype originates from a man in his forties or fifties who received an inactivated influenza vaccine. The chain's CDR3 is CASSVVRQETQYF. The CDR3 bases are TGTGCCAGCAGCGTGGTTCGACAAGAGACCCAGTACTTC. Combining the CDR3 with reference TRBV2 and TRBJ2-5 gives the whole variable domain EPEVTQTPSHQVTQMGQEVILRCVPISNHLYFYWYRQILGQKVEFLVSFYNNEISEKSEIFDDQFSVERPDGSNFTLKIRSTKLEDSAMYFCASSVVRQETQYFGPGTRLLVL.